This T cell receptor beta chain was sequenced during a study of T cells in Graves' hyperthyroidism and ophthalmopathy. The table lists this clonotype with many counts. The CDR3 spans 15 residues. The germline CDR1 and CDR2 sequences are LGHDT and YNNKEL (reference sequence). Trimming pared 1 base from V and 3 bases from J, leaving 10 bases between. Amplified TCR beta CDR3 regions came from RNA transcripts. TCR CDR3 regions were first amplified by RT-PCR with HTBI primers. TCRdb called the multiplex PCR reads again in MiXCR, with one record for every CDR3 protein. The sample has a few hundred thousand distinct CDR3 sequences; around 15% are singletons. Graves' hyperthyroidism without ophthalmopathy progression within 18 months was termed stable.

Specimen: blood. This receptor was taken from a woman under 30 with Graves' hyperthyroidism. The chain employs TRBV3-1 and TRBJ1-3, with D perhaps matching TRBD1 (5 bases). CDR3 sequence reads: CASSQAQGGGNTIYF. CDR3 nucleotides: TGTGCCAGCAGCCAAGCTCAGGGAGGTGGAAACACCATATATTTT. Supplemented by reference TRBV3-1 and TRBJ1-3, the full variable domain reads DTAVSQTPKYLVTQMGNDKSIKCEQNLGHDTMYWYKQDSKKFLKIMFSYNNKELIINETVPNRFSPKSPDKAHLNLHINSLELGDSAVYFCASSQAQGGGNTIYFGEGSWLTVV.